A selection of T cell receptor beta chains follows, all from one sample in a study of OX40 agonist ivuxolimab in advanced cancers. TCRdb keeps only in-frame clones here, not all; method: immunoSEQ multiplex PCR. The data contain 30,000 to 45,000 clones, around three quarters of them seen just once; the ten biggest clones take up less than 20%. The source was CD4+ or CD8+ T cells sorted from blood, collected in a trial of the OX40 agonist ivuxolimab. These receptors all stem from an adult with an advanced solid tumor such as melanoma, head and neck, liver or kidney cancer. The CDR3 runs from the conserved cysteine through the conserved F or W. Expanded clones are given a class, and other clones once, few, many or no size at all.

V	J	size	CDR3
TRBV25-1	TRBJ1-1	once	CASPYAEAFF
TRBV5-1	TRBJ1-2	NA	CASSLYGTNYGYTF
TRBV6-5	TRBJ2-7	NA	CASSLFSDEQYF
TRBV4-2	TRBJ1-3	NA	CASSPAGNTIYF
TRBV7-9	TRBJ1-2	NA	CASSSAYHYGYTF
TRBV5-1	TRBJ1-5	NA	CASSLVGGNQPQHF
TRBV7-9	TRBJ1-4	NA	CASSSGQLEKLFF
TRBV6-1	TRBJ2-3	NA	CASRIAVSDTQYF
TRBV6-1	TRBJ2-3	NA	CATKRQGVNTQYF
TRBV6-5	TRBJ1-2	NA	CASSYSLAASSYTF
TRBV30	TRBJ1-1	NA	CAWSVVRGRAFF
TRBV5-1	TRBJ2-3	NA	CASSLGTSSDTQYF
TRBV6-1	TRBJ2-3	NA	CASSDEGPTDTQYF
TRBV5-6	TRBJ1-4	NA	CASSGLTGKGEKLFF
TRBV7-9	TRBJ1-1	NA	CASSLGWGQTTEAFF
TRBV5-1	TRBJ2-7	NA	CASSFEGNYEQYF
TRBV10-3	TRBJ1-1	few	CAISGIQGMNTEAFF
TRBV9	TRBJ2-3	NA	CASSANLGGLAGADTQYF
TRBV5-1	TRBJ2-1	NA	CASSLFYAQGADEQFF
TRBV15	TRBJ1-6	NA	CATSIGRSYNSPLHF
TRBV6-1	TRBJ2-2	NA	CASSDIYPTGELFF
TRBV30	TRBJ1-2	NA	CAWTGGQGYTF
TRBV5-1	TRBJ1-3	NA	CASSWNEWTGGGNTIYF
TRBV5-4	TRBJ1-1	NA	CASSLGGAGMNTEAFF
TRBV19	TRBJ2-7	NA	CASSSPGLAAEQYF
TRBV18	TRBJ1-2	NA	CASSPERYGYTF
TRBV2	TRBJ1-1	NA	CASTPSGSSTEAFF
TRBV28	TRBJ1-6	NA	CASSGTGLSSPLHF
TRBV2	TRBJ2-1	NA	CASIGRGYYNEQFF
TRBV10-3	TRBJ1-5	NA	CATRDKGAGQPQHF
TRBV11-2	TRBJ2-2	few	CASSLRQTGELFF
TRBV5-1	TRBJ2-1	NA	CASSGGTARYEQFF
TRBV11-2	TRBJ2-1	once	CASTIMTGDHNEQFF
TRBV28	TRBJ1-3	once	CASSLAGTGASGNTIYF
TRBV21-1	TRBJ1-2	NA	CASSDRTLGTGKGYTF
TRBV5-4	TRBJ2-7	NA	CASSLRFSYEQYF
TRBV9	TRBJ2-7	NA	CASSVGLEGSHEQYF
TRBV11-2	TRBJ2-1	NA	CASSLNSIQFF
TRBV5-1	TRBJ1-1	NA	CASSFMRSTNTEAFF
TRBV9	TRBJ1-1	NA	CASSVAITPTEAFF
TRBV5-4	TRBJ2-7	NA	CASSLRWGPSGGYEQYF
TRBV30	TRBJ2-1	NA	CAWRGQEYNEQFF
TRBV19	TRBJ2-2	NA	CASSIVGLAGELFF
TRBV25-1	TRBJ2-3	NA	CASSGIDSTDTQYF
TRBV10-3	TRBJ1-2	NA	CAIRREDYGYTF
TRBV19	TRBJ1-5	NA	CASSIDDYQPQHF
TRBV6-1	TRBJ1-2	few	CASSEDGTGLYGYTF
TRBV10-2	TRBJ1-5	NA	CASSTGLGQPQHF
TRBV6-5	TRBJ1-6	NA	CASSYSNKDNSPLHF
TRBV30	TRBJ2-2	NA	CAWSEGTGLSGELFF
TRBV9	TRBJ2-2	NA	CASSVAGYDGELFF
TRBV6-5	TRBJ1-6	NA	CASSYSVIPSSPLHF
TRBV30	TRBJ1-2	NA	CARAGHLNYGYTF
TRBV6-4	TRBJ2-5	NA	CASSENAGGETQYF
TRBV7-8	TRBJ1-2	few	CASTRGGNYGYTF
TRBV4-1	TRBJ1-2	NA	CASSKPATANYGYTF
TRBV5-1	TRBJ1-5	once	CASSLGPQGGGQPQHF
TRBV2	TRBJ2-2	NA	CACRGDTGELFF
TRBV2	TRBJ1-5	NA	CASRGTQGYNQPQHF